What follows are 3 T cell receptor beta chains derived from one specimen sequenced in a study of beta chain features in type 1 diabetes (dated by TCRdb to about 2018). Points the paper makes about the study in general: A moderate but significant shortening of TCRB CDR3 length was observed in type 1 diabetes patients in all four CD4+ subsets.

Libraries were built with the immunoSEQ multiplex PCR assay. The entire isolated RNA was reverse transcribed using the High Capacity cDNA Reverse Transcription Kit, and thus expressed TCRB transcripts were sequenced. Held by TCRdb, this immuneACCESS table contains in-frame sequences only and omits some clones. Under half of the omission traces to an unresolved V gene where checked; the cause of the rest is unknown. The sample table shows approximately 270,000 clones, and over 11% are seen once. The ten top clones hold 0.017% of the sample. These receptors lack a known antigen. Material for sequencing was naive CD4+ T cells from blood. Sample cell subset or site, as interpreted from the label and publication: true naive CD4+ T cells. The receptors derive from a man aged 25 to 40 with type 1 diabetes.

The chain links TRBV4-2 to TRBJ2-5; D perhaps matches TRBD2 (6 bases). There are 16 residues in the CDR3. Germline V CDR1 and CDR2: LGHNA, YNFKEQ. With 3 bases removed from V and 4 bases from J, the gap between germline ends came to 18 bases. CDR3 in DNA: TGTGCCAGCAGCCACAACGCGGGACCGCACGCAGAGACCCAGTACTTC. Protein sequence: CASSHNAGPHAETQYF.

This clone was counted only a few times. The chain is built from TRBV5-1 and TRBJ2-7; 9 bases agree with TRBD2. CDR1 and CDR2 (germline): SGHRS, YFSETQ. The V gene end was trimmed by 0 bases and the J gene end by 7 bases; junction bases not matched to a gene: 5. This CDR3 has 14 amino acids. CDR3 bases: TGCGCCAGCAGCTTGGGGGGACTAGCAGTTGAGCAGTACTTC. Translating it yields CASSLGGLAVEQYF.

This clone was observed a few times. The chain couples TRBV7-9 to TRBJ2-1; TRBD2 aligns across 15 bases. The CDR3 runs to 18 residues. Germline lookup yields CDR1 SEHNR and CDR2 FQNEAQ (reference sequence). The V segment lost 5 bases and the J segment 8 bases; nucleotides outside the gene matches: 13. CDR3 nucleotides: TGTGCCAGCAGCCCCAAAGGACTAGCGGGAGGGTATTCCGATGAGCAGTTCTTC. Amino acid sequence: CASSPKGLAGGYSDEQFF.